Following are 25 T cell receptor beta chains from one sample sequenced in a study of blood T cell repertoires in COVID-19. Sequencing used immunoSEQ multiplex PCR; TCRdb keeps in-frame clones, though not all of them. The repertoire holds about 250,000 clones, with 70% to 90% as singletons. The material sequenced was PBMCs or T cells enriched from blood (not recorded which). These receptors came from a man aged 18-30 years who had recovered from COVID-19.

This rearrangement joins TRBV19 to TRBJ1-2; D remains unclear. This CDR3 region has 14 residues. V was cut by 6 bases and J by 4 bases, with 15 bases left in between. The germline V gene has CDR1 LNHDA and CDR2 SQIVND (reference sequence). DNA for the CDR3: TGTGCCAGTAGGAGAGGGAACCTAATCTATGGCTACACCTTC. Amino acids: CASRRGNLIYGYTF.

The V gene is TRBV5-1, the J gene TRBJ2-6; D gene unclear. Trimming left V 4 bases short and J 0 bases short, with 17 bases between. Per germline, CDR1 SGHRS and CDR2 YFSETQ. CDR3 size: 18 residues. The CDR3 sequence is CASSPPPPVSSGANVLTF. The CDR3 nucleotides are TGCGCCAGCAGCCCACCCCCTCCCGTCAGCTCTGGGGCCAACGTCCTGACTTTC. Filled out from reference TRBV5-1 and TRBJ2-6, the complete variable domain reads KAGVTQTPRYLIKTRGQQVTLSCSPISGHRSVSWYQQTPGQGLQFLFEYFSETQRNKGNFPGRFSGRQFSNSRSEMNVSTLELGDSALYLCASSPPPPVSSGANVLTFGAGSRLTVL.

The chain is built from TRBV5-1 and TRBJ1-1; D call uncertain. The V gene's germline CDR1 is SGHRS and CDR2 YFSETQ. The CDR3 length is 15 residues. With 0 bases removed from V and 9 bases from J, the gap between germline ends came to 18 bases. The CDR3 here is CASSLADTGKIKAFF. The CDR3 DNA sequence: TGCGCCAGCAGCTTGGCCGATACCGGGAAGATAAAAGCTTTCTTT.

This sequence joins TRBV7-2 and TRBJ2-3, with 7 positions matching TRBD2. This CDR3 region has 13 residues. Germline CDR1 and CDR2: SGHTA and FQGNSA. Trimming took 5 bases from V and 3 from J; bases not matched to a gene: 2. The CDR3 is CASSQGLTDTQYF. DNA of the CDR3: TGTGCCAGCAGCCAGGGACTAACAGATACGCAGTATTTT.

This rearrangement joins TRBV7-9 to TRBJ1-5; D is possibly TRBD1 (6 bases). There are 13 residues in the CDR3. V gave up 8 bases and J gave up 4 bases, with 12 bases separating them. The germline gives CDR1 SEHNR, CDR2 FQNEAQ (reference sequence). As DNA, the CDR3 is TGTGCCAGCCGCGGGCAGGGGAATCAGCCCCAGCATTTT. Translation: CASRGQGNQPQHF. The variable domain in full, completed from reference TRBV7-9 and TRBJ1-5, reads DTGVSQNPRHKITKRGQNVTFRCDPISEHNRLYWYRQTLGQGPEFLTYFQNEAQLEKSRLLSDRFSAERPKGSFSTLEIQRTEQGDSAMYLCASRGQGNQPQHFGDGTRLSIL.

The gene calls are TRBV11-2 and TRBJ2-7; a weak D match, TRBD2 (7 bases). Germline CDR1 SGHAT, CDR2 FQNNGV. Trimming cost V 5 bases and J 6 bases, with 20 bases left between them. The CDR3 is 15 amino acids. For the CDR3, the DNA is TGTGCCAGCAGCGCTACAAGGGGGGGAGAGGCCGAGCAGTACTTC. Translated: CASSATRGGEAEQYF.

The chain employs TRBV4-1 and TRBJ1-5, with TRBD1 identical over 11 bases. The germline gives CDR1 MGHRA, CDR2 YSYEKL. The CDR3 contains 14 residues. V dropped 5 bases and J dropped 7; count of bases not matched to a gene: 4. In nucleotides, the CDR3 is TGCGCCAGCAGCTCGGACAGGGGGCTACAGCCCCAGCATTTT. Its protein product is CASSSDRGLQPQHF.

The chain uses TRBV5-4 and TRBJ2-5; TRBD1 agrees at 10 bases. Germline loops: CDR1 SGHNT, CDR2 YYREEE (reference sequence). The CDR3 sequence is 15 residues long. V trimming: 3 bases; J trimming: 9 bases; junction bases outside the gene matches: 11. The CDR3 loop is CASSYDRGRDGAQYF. CDR3 nucleotide sequence: TGTGCCAGCAGCTATGACAGGGGGCGGGATGGGGCCCAGTACTTC.

V and J are TRBV19 and TRBJ2-2; D is possibly TRBD2 (6 bases). This CDR3 has 15 amino acids. CDR1 and CDR2 (germline): LNHDA, SQIVND (reference sequence). The germline V and J ends were trimmed by 7 bases and 4 bases, with 16 bases remaining between them. The CDR3 DNA follows: TGTGCCAGTACCCTTAAGGGAGGAACCACCGGGGAGCTGTTTTTT. Translated: CASTLKGGTTGELFF.

This chain uses TRBV24-1 with TRBJ2-1; 12 bases agree with TRBD2. The CDR3 runs 17 residues. Germline V gene lookup returns CDR1 KGHDR and CDR2 SFDVKD. The V segment lost 4 bases and the J segment 6 bases; nucleotides outside the gene matches: 9. The CDR3 DNA sequence: TGTGCCACCAGTGACCCCCGACTAGCGGGAGAGACCAATGAGCAGTTCTTC. Translating gives CATSDPRLAGETNEQFF.

The gene calls are TRBV6-1 and TRBJ1-4; D gene uncertain. This CDR3 comprises 16 residues. V was cut by 3 bases and J by 3 bases, with 14 bases left in between. Germline loops: CDR1 MNHNS, CDR2 SASEGT. The CDR3 DNA reads as TGTGCCAGCAGTGACCCTTACAGAACAGCTAATGAAAAACTGTTTTTT. It codes for CASSDPYRTANEKLFF.

This sequence joins TRBV7-9 and TRBJ1-4, with 9 nucleotides matching TRBD1. J gave up 7 bases and V 4 bases, and 13 bases lay outside the gene matches. Germline V gives CDR1 SEHNR, CDR2 FQNEAQ (reference sequence). There are 17 residues in the CDR3. CDR3 in DNA: TGTGCCAGCAGCTCGACGGGACAGGGAAGAGATCGTGAAAAACTGTTTTTT. It is translated as CASSSTGQGRDREKLFF.

This chain joins TRBV11-3 and TRBJ2-3, with TRBD2 matching over 12 bases. V lost 1 base, J lost 5 bases, and 16 bases stayed unmatched. The V gene's germline CDR1 is SGHNT and CDR2 YENEEA. This CDR3 is built from 20 residues. This CDR3 is CASSLGVVASGRVLEDTQYF. The CDR3 region has the DNA TGTGCCAGCAGCTTAGGGGTTGTTGCTAGCGGGAGGGTACTCGAAGATACGCAGTATTTT. Together with reference TRBV11-3 and TRBJ2-3, the CDR3 gives the full variable domain: EAGVVQSPRYKIIEKKQPVAFWCNPISGHNTLYWYLQNLGQGPELLIRYENEEAVDDSQLPKDRFSAERLKGVDSTLKIQPAELGDSAVYLCASSLGVVASGRVLEDTQYFGPGTRLTVL.

The J gene is TRBJ1-6, the V gene TRBV27; 9 nucleotides agree with TRBD1. The V gene end was trimmed by 6 bases and the J gene end by 9 bases; junction bases not matched to a gene: 6. Germline V gene lookup returns CDR1 MNHEY and CDR2 SMNVEV (reference sequence). The CDR3 spans 14 residues. CDR3 bases: TGTGCCAGCAGACTAAGGACAGGGGCTTCACCCCTCCACTTT. This encodes CASRLRTGASPLHF.

This chain uses TRBV24-1 with TRBJ1-3; D gene unclear. V lost 9 bases and J 0 bases, leaving 20 bases between the germline ends. This CDR3 contains 17 residues. Germline loops: CDR1 KGHDR, CDR2 SFDVKD. The CDR3 DNA is TGTGCCACCGTCGAGCCTGGTACAGATTTCTCTGGAAACACCATATATTTT. This codes for CATVEPGTDFSGNTIYF.

The rearrangement uses TRBV21-1 and TRBJ2-3; the D call in the table, TRBD2, was not verified against the DNA. TRBV21-1 is classified as a pseudogene. CDR3 length: 14 residues. The CDR3 is CASSPLRLAGTQYF. Here the CDR3 DNA reads TGTGCCAGCAGCCCTTTAAGACTAGCAGGTACGCAGTATTTT.

V is TRBV19 and J is TRBJ2-5; D gene uncertain. Germline V gene data show CDR1 as LNHDA and CDR2 as SQIVND (reference sequence). V gave up 8 bases and J gave up 0 bases, with 10 bases separating them. CDR3 length: 13 amino acids. This CDR3 reads CASAIDYQETQYF. The CDR3 region has the DNA TGTGCCAGTGCTATTGATTACCAAGAGACCCAGTACTTC.

This clone was counted a few times. The chain combines TRBV10-3 with TRBJ1-2; 9 positions match TRBD1. This CDR3 has 17 residues. Trimming at V came to 1 base and at J to 1 base, leaving 7 bases not matched to a gene. The germline V gene encodes CDR1 ENHRY and CDR2 SYGVKD. The CDR3 here is CAISELLPGQGNYGYTF. The DNA of the CDR3 is TGTGCCATCAGTGAGTTGTTACCGGGACAGGGTAACTATGGCTACACCTTC.

Only one count was recorded for this clone. This chain links TRBV25-1 with TRBJ1-1, with D hard to call. Trimming shortened V by 4 bases and J by 8 bases, and 11 bases separated the two germline ends. The germline V gene has CDR1 MGHDK and CDR2 SYGVNS. The CDR3 spans 12 residues. CDR3 amino acids: CASSVNGAEAFF. The CDR3 coding sequence is TGTGCCAGCAGTGTTAACGGTGCGGAAGCTTTCTTT.

This clone came up once. The chain employs TRBV5-1 and TRBJ2-5, with D tentatively TRBD1 (5 bases). The CDR3 loop spans 15 amino acids. Trimming stripped 0 bases from V and 4 bases from J, with 13 bases between. Per germline, CDR1 SGHRS and CDR2 YFSETQ. The CDR3 DNA reads as TGCGCCAGCAGCTTGGGGGGCCACCAAGGAGAGACCCAGTACTTC. Translating it yields CASSLGGHQGETQYF.

The rearrangement joins TRBV7-3 to TRBJ2-2, with TRBD2 matching over 8 bases. The germline V gene has CDR1 SGHTA and CDR2 FQGTGA. The CDR3 is made up of 15 amino acids. The V segment lost 5 bases and the J segment 5 bases; nucleotides outside the gene matches: 7. The DNA of the CDR3 is TGTGCCAGCAGCATCGGACTAGCTGGTACCGGGGAGCTGTTTTTT. Protein sequence: CASSIGLAGTGELFF.

CDR3 sequence reads: CAWSLPVPGQGFAEAFF. The CDR3 DNA sequence: TGTGCCTGGAGTTTACCCGTACCGGGACAGGGTTTCGCTGAAGCTTTCTTT. The chain combines TRBV30 with TRBJ1-1; TRBD1 matches 9 bases. The CDR3 covers 17 residues. Per germline, CDR1 GTSNPN and CDR2 SVGIG (reference sequence). J lost 6 bases, V lost 2 bases, and 16 bases had no gene match.

The chain couples TRBV7-3 to TRBJ2-1, with 9 bases aligning to TRBD2. The V and J ends lost 9 bases and 9 bases, in that order; junction bases with no gene match: 12. The CDR3 has 14 amino acids. In germline, CDR1 is SGHTA, CDR2 FQGTGA. CDR3 nucleotides: TGTGCCAGGAGAGCGGGGGGATCTAAGGGTGAGCAGTTCTTC. Translated: CARRAGGSKGEQFF.

V is TRBV7-8 and J is TRBJ2-7; perhaps TRBD1 as D (6 bases). Trimming pared 0 bases from V and 3 bases from J, leaving 9 bases between. The germline V gene has CDR1 SGHVS and CDR2 FQNEAQ. This CDR3 spans 14 amino acids. CDR3 DNA: TGTGCCAGCAGCTTAGCGGGGACAATCTACGAGCAGTACTTC. It specifies CASSLAGTIYEQYF.

The chain combines TRBV12-3 or TRBV12-4 with TRBJ1-4; the D gene is possibly TRBD1 (6 bases). Trimming took off 6 bases at V and 8 bases at J, with 13 bases between the two ends. There are 13 residues in the CDR3. The CDR3 DNA follows: TGTGCCAGCAGGGGGGAAGGGGGAGAAAAACTGTTTTTT. Translated: CASRGEGGEKLFF.